This T cell receptor beta chain was found in a study of cytomegalovirus exposure and HLA in healthy donors. With respect to this clone: Its antigen is currently unknown.

A multiplex PCR was run with 60 Vbeta primers and 13 Jbeta primers. Here immunoSEQ multiplex PCR was the method, and the copy in TCRdb shows in-frame clones only, minus some. The sample consists of fewer than 150,000 clones, about 80% of them appearing once. Missing from this donor's record is the CMV serostatus. The CDR3 runs to 17 residues. V dropped 2 bases and J dropped 0 bases, with 15 bases sitting between them. Germline-derived CDR1 and CDR2 are SGHTA and FQGTGA. Broader study findings: Within an earlier analysis, most TCR beta V segments proved productive either about 90% or about 30% of the time.

The sequencing input was PBMCs. V is TRBV7-3 and J is TRBJ2-3, with a tentative D call TRBD2 (6 bases). The TCR comes from a man between 25 and 39 years old in good health. Here the CDR3 reads CASSLLGGATSTDTQYF. CDR3 bases: TGTGCCAGCAGCTTATTAGGCGGGGCTACTAGCACAGATACGCAGTATTTT.